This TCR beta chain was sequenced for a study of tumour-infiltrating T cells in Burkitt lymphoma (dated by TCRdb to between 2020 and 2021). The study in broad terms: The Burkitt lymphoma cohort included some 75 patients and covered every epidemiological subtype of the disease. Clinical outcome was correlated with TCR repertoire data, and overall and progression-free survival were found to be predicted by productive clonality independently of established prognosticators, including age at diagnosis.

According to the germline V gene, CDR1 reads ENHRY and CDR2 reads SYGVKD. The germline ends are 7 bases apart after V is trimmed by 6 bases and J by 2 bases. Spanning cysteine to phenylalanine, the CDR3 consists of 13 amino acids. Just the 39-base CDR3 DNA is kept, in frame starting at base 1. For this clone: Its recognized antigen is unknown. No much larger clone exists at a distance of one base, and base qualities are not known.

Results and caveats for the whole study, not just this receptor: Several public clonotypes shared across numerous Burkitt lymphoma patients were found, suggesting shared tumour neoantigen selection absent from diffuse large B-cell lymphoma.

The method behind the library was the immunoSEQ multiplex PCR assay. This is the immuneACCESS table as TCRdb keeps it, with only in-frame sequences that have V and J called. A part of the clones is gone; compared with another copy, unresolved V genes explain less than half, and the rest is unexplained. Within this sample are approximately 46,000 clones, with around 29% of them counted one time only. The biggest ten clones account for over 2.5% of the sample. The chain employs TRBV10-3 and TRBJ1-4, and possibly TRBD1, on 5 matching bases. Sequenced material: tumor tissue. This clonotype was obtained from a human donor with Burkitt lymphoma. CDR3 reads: CAIRDKTNEKLFF. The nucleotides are TGTGCCATCAGGGACAAGACTAATGAAAAACTGTTTTTT.